The clone carrying this T cell receptor beta chain has a count of ten or more. Germline V gene data show CDR1 as DFQATT and CDR2 as SNEGSKA (reference sequence). Trimming removed 5 bases from V and 3 bases from J; junction bases left unmatched: 10. This CDR3 contains 16 residues. The record originates from a study of T cells after yellow fever vaccination. TCRdb redid the calling of the 5' RACE reads with MiXCR, one entry per CDR3 protein. The sample consists of some 240,000 distinct CDR3 sequences, more than 3.5% of them appearing once. The J gene is TRBJ2-6, the V gene TRBV20-1, with 7 positions matching TRBD1. This specimen consisted of PBMCs, obtained 15 days after the yellow fever booster vaccination. This TCR was recovered from a man younger than 30 who received the YFV17D yellow fever vaccine. The CDR3 nucleotides read TGCAGTGCTCTCATAAACCGGGACAGTGGGGCCAACGTCCTGACTTTC. It is translated as CSALINRDSGANVLTF.